The 20 T cell receptor beta chains given below trace back to one sample, sequenced in a study of blood T cells in healthy people across ages (dated by TCRdb to the mid-2010s). Library prep was done by 5' RACE. Sequencing took place on an Illumina HiSeq 2500. A second roughly 6 to 11 cycle PCR used a sample-barcoded 5' primer and a J-beta primer mix. The raw public data were reprocessed by TCRdb itself: fastp quality trimming at Q25, MiXCR clonotype calling, in-frame beta chains only. CDR3 protein duplicates are merged, each entry listing the most common genes and DNA. Counted in this sample were fewer than 2,000,000 distinct CDR3 sequences; about 32% of them appeared once. The ten largest make up around 11% of the sample. Sequences were obtained from blood. The receptors stem from a woman in her 30s in good health.

In DNA form, the CDR3 reads TGTGCCAGCAGCTTAGAGTGGATAGCTAGCACAGATACGCAGTATTTT. Translating gives CASSLEWIASTDTQYF. V gene TRBV7-2 combines with J gene TRBJ2-3; D unresolved. Between the trimmed V and J ends, which lost 1 base and 0 bases, there was a span of 11 bases. The CDR3 consists of 16 residues. The germline V gene encodes CDR1 SGHTA and CDR2 FQGNSA.

The gene calls are TRBV9 and TRBJ1-2; a weak D match, TRBD1 (5 bases). The length of the CDR3 is 15 residues. CDR1 and CDR2 from the germline V gene are SGDLS and YYNGEE. The V end was cut by 3 bases, the J end by 6 bases, with 18 bases between. As DNA, the CDR3 is TGTGCCAGCAGCGCGCGACAGATGGGGTGGGATGGCTACACCTTC. Translation: CASSARQMGWDGYTF.

This clonotype was counted only a few times. The rearrangement links TRBV14 to TRBJ2-5, with D tentatively TRBD1 (6 bases). The CDR3 has 13 amino acids. Germline CDR1 reads SGHDN; CDR2 reads FVKESK. V lost 3 bases to trimming and J lost 11 bases, with 16 bases between them. In DNA, the CDR3 is TGTGCCAGCAGCCATGCAGGGGCGGGTGAGCAGTACTTC. Translating it yields CASSHAGAGEQYF.

This clonotype was detected a few times. The V and J genes are TRBV20-1 and TRBJ2-5; 9 bases align to TRBD2. Germline values: CDR1 DFQATT, CDR2 SNEGSKA (reference sequence). The CDR3 has 16 amino acids. Germline trimming cut 1 base from V and 5 bases from J; bases unmatched to any gene: 11. The CDR3 loop is CSARGGGAGWAETQYF. CDR3 nucleotides: TGCAGTGCTAGAGGCGGGGGGGCTGGTTGGGCTGAGACCCAGTACTTC.

The chain links TRBV12-3 or TRBV12-4 to TRBJ2-7; TRBD1 or TRBD2 may be the D gene (6 bases each). The CDR3 is 13 residues long. With 7 bases removed from V and 3 bases from J, the gap between germline ends came to 13 bases. The CDR3 sequence: CASTRRGDYEQYF. The CDR3 DNA reads as TGTGCCAGCACCAGAAGGGGGGACTACGAGCAGTACTTC.

V gene TRBV6-1 combines with J gene TRBJ1-2, with D perhaps TRBD1 (5 bases). The CDR3 is 14 residues long. CDR1 is MNHNS and CDR2 is SASEGT in the germline V gene. V was cut by 5 bases and J by 3 bases, with 13 bases left in between. As DNA, the CDR3 is TGTGCCAGCAGTCAAGGGGTCGCTTACTATGGCTACACCTTC. Residues: CASSQGVAYYGYTF.

This clonotype was seen a few times. The V call is TRBV4-2, the J call TRBJ1-2; D ambiguous. V was shortened by 2 bases and J by 6 bases, with 13 bases between the two germline ends. Per the germline V gene, CDR1 is LGHNA and CDR2 is YNFKEQ. This CDR3 is built from 14 residues. DNA of the CDR3: TGTGCCAGCAGCCAACCCGAGAGGCGGCATGGCTACACCTTC. Translated: CASSQPERRHGYTF.

Turning to this clonotype: One end of the junction is discordant with germline, which a read error may explain. J is TRBJ2-1 and V is TRBV12-3 or TRBV12-4, with 8 bases matching TRBD2. The CDR3 is 15 residues long. CDR3 protein: CASSLGTSYPNGQFF. CDR3 in DNA: TGTGCCAGCAGTTTAGGGACTAGCTATCCCAATGGGCAGTTCTTC.

This clonotype was seen a few times. V is TRBV7-2 and J is TRBJ1-2; D is undetermined. V was clipped by 1 base and J by 5 bases, with 11 bases between them. The CDR3 covers 14 residues. Germline V gives CDR1 SGHTA, CDR2 FQGNSA. The CDR3: CASSLGWGDYGYTF. The CDR3 bases are TGTGCCAGCAGCTTAGGATGGGGTGATTATGGCTACACCTTC.

This clonotype was seen ten or more times. CDR3 amino acids: CASRKMDQETQYF. In nucleotides, the CDR3 is TGCGCCAGCCGGAAGATGGACCAAGAGACCCAGTACTTC. The chain employs TRBV5-1 and TRBJ2-5; the D is unclear. Germline values: CDR1 SGHRS, CDR2 YFSETQ. This CDR3 is 13 amino acids long. V lost 7 bases and J 0 bases, leaving 10 bases between the germline ends. Full variable domain (remainder filled in from reference TRBV5-1 and TRBJ2-5): KAGVTQTPRYLIKTRGQQVTLSCSPISGHRSVSWYQQTPGQGLQFLFEYFSETQRNKGNFPGRFSGRQFSNSRSEMNVSTLELGDSALYLCASRKMDQETQYFGPGTRLLVL.

The rearrangement uses TRBV7-9 and TRBJ2-4, with D possibly being TRBD1 (5 bases). The CDR3 contains 13 residues. Germline V CDR1 and CDR2: SEHNR, FQNEAQ (reference sequence). V gave up 0 bases and J gave up 8 bases, with 8 bases separating them. CDR3 region: CASSLAGEDIQYF. The DNA of the CDR3 is TGTGCCAGCAGCTTAGCAGGGGAAGACATTCAGTACTTC. The whole variable domain, filled in from reference TRBV7-9 and TRBJ2-4, reads DTGVSQNPRHKITKRGQNVTFRCDPISEHNRLYWYRQTLGQGPEFLTYFQNEAQLEKSRLLSDRFSAERPKGSFSTLEIQRTEQGDSAMYLCASSLAGEDIQYFGAGTRLSVL.

This chain joins TRBV5-4 and TRBJ2-3; perhaps TRBD1 as D (6 bases). Deletions cut 4 bases from V and 4 bases from J, with 13 bases between. Germline lookup yields CDR1 SGHNT and CDR2 YYREEE (reference sequence). This CDR3 region has 14 residues. The CDR3 region is CASSMTGFADTQYF. CDR3 sequence (DNA): TGTGCCAGCAGCATGACAGGATTTGCAGATACGCAGTATTTT.

This clonotype has more than one count but fewer than ten. The CDR3 nucleotides read TGCAGTGCTAGACTACAACAGGGGATGAATGAGCAGTTCTTC. Amino acids: CSARLQQGMNEQFF. The chain joins TRBV20-1 to TRBJ2-1; 7 bases agree with TRBD1. The CDR3 is 14 amino acids. Germline loops: CDR1 DFQATT, CDR2 SNEGSKA (reference sequence). The ends lost 2 bases at V and 7 bases at J; junction bases unmatched: 8.

Details on this clonotype: Compared with germline, one end of the junction differs, possibly owing to a read error. This chain uses TRBV5-1 with TRBJ1-1; perhaps TRBD1 as D (6 bases). From germline, CDR1 is SGHRS and CDR2 YFSETQ. The CDR3 spans 14 residues. The CDR3 DNA sequence: TGCGCCAGCAGCTTGGATCAGGGGTTTACTGGAGCTTTCTTT. As protein: CASSLDQGFTGAFF.

This clonotype was found a few times. The V call is TRBV20-1, the J call TRBJ1-2; D may be TRBD1 (5 bases). Germline loops: CDR1 DFQATT, CDR2 SNEGSKA (reference sequence). The CDR3 contains 15 residues. The CDR3, as DNA: TGCAGCCAATTATCTCGGACACAAATTTTCTATGGCTACACCTTC. Its protein product is CSQLSRTQIFYGYTF.

This clonotype was seen a handful of times. The chain uses TRBV5-1 and TRBJ2-5; possibly TRBD1 for D (6 bases). The CDR3 totals 14 residues. The V and J ends lost 5 bases and 2 bases respectively, with 13 bases between them. The germline CDR1 and CDR2 sequences are SGHRS and YFSETQ. The CDR3 is CASSYDRRQETQYF. The CDR3, as DNA: TGCGCCAGCAGTTACGACAGGCGACAAGAGACCCAGTACTTC.

This clonotype was counted ten times or more. The rearrangement uses TRBV7-9 and TRBJ1-1; TRBD1 is a possible D gene (6 bases). The germline V gene encodes CDR1 SEHNR and CDR2 FQNEAQ (reference sequence). Trimming cost V 2 bases and J 4 bases, with 8 bases left between them. This CDR3 comprises 13 residues. Written as DNA, the CDR3 is TGTGCCAGCAGCTTACAGGGGAGCACTGAAGCTTTCTTT. Amino acid sequence: CASSLQGSTEAFF.

This chain connects TRBV29-1 to TRBJ2-2, with D tentatively TRBD2 (5 bases). The CDR3 is made up of 12 amino acids. The germline gives CDR1 SQVTM, CDR2 ANQGSEA. V was clipped by 2 bases and J by 6 bases, with 7 bases between them. The CDR3 DNA is TGCAGCGTTGAACGAGGGTCCGGGGAGCTGTTTTTT. Residues: CSVERGSGELFF.

This clonotype was seen at least ten times. The chain links TRBV6-1 to TRBJ2-7, with 10 bases that match TRBD1. From germline, CDR1 is MNHNS and CDR2 SASEGT. V was clipped by 7 bases and J by 0 bases; unmatched bases: 12. The CDR3 spans 17 residues. The CDR3 is CASTDRGSPHTSYEQYF. The CDR3 coding sequence is TGTGCCAGCACGGACAGGGGGTCCCCTCACACCTCCTACGAGCAGTACTTC.

Only a few counts were recorded for this clonotype. The V call is TRBV10-1, the J call TRBJ2-7, with D tentatively TRBD1 or TRBD2 (5 bases each). The germline V gene encodes CDR1 WNHNN and CDR2 SYGVQD (reference sequence). The CDR3 has 13 amino acids. Trimming took off 6 bases at V and 7 bases at J, with 16 bases between the two ends. The CDR3 loop reads CASSRDQNTEQYF. CDR3 DNA: TGCGCCAGCAGCCGGGACCAAAATACTGAGCAGTACTTC.